Detailed here is one T cell receptor beta chain. Antigen specificity is unknown. As for time point: patch test 3, about 24 weeks after DPC sensitization. Specified treatment: therapeutic diphenylcyclopropenone sensitization with weekly scalp DPC. Unfractionated whole blood was the source from which total RNA was extracted. TCRdb redid the calling of the RACE reads with MiXCR, one entry per CDR3 protein. The sample includes roughly 90,000 distinct CDR3 sequences, approximately 11% of them seen just once. Germline values: CDR1 MNHEY, CDR2 SMNVEV (reference sequence). CDR3 size: 17 residues. With 2 bases removed from V and 0 bases from J, the gap between germline ends came to 13 bases. This entry comes from a study of human T cells and chemical hapten exposure. Study conclusions and caveats: Alopecia in the donors means their immune response may deviate from healthy people's.

Sequenced here: whole blood, sampled in connection with sensitization to the hapten diphenylcyclopropenone (DPC). The rearrangement joins TRBV27 to TRBJ2-2; possible D gene TRBD2, 6 bases. The TCR sequence derives from a woman in her twenties or thirties with alopecia areata. Some clones in this sample may be carry-over from other donors' samples. The DNA for the CDR3 is TGTGCCAGCAGTTTAACTTTCGGGACTCCGAACACCGGGGAGCTGTTTTTT. Translation gives CASSLTFGTPNTGELFF.